These 23 T cell receptor beta chains share one sample of origin, sequenced in a study of beta chain features in type 1 diabetes. For these TCRs, the target antigens are not known. Points from the study as a whole: Type 1 diabetes patients had moderately but significantly shorter TCRB CDR3s in all four CD4+ subsets.

cDNA synthesis used the whole RNA isolate, giving expressed TCRB sequences. Method: immunoSEQ multiplex PCR; TCRdb's copy keeps in-frame clones and lacks some. The data hold fewer than 15,000 clones, with approximately 68% observed a single time. The sequenced sample consisted of stem cell memory CD4+ T cells from blood. Every receptor here comes from a young woman with type 1 diabetes.

This clone appeared once. The chain joins TRBV7-2 to TRBJ1-6; D is possibly TRBD1 (5 bases). The CDR3 totals 11 residues. Trimming stripped 3 bases from V and 12 bases from J, with 6 bases between. Per germline, CDR1 SGHTA and CDR2 FQGNSA. This CDR3 is CASSFQGPLHF. CDR3 nucleotides: TGTGCCAGCAGCTTTCAGGGACCCCTCCACTTT.

The chain employs TRBV6-5 and TRBJ2-5; D may be TRBD2 (5 bases). The CDR3 runs to 13 residues. V was clipped by 2 bases and J by 5 bases, with 9 bases between them. Per germline, CDR1 MNHEY and CDR2 SVGAGI. The CDR3 loop is CASSYTRIETQYF. The CDR3 bases are TGTGCCAGCAGTTACACTAGGATCGAGACCCAGTACTTC.

This clone was observed a handful of times. V is TRBV7-2 and J is TRBJ1-4, with D hard to call. Germline assignment: CDR1 SGHTA and CDR2 FQGNSA. The CDR3 consists of 17 residues. Deletions cut 1 base from V and 6 bases from J, with 18 bases between. The CDR3 loop reads CASSLVRWRGSDEKLFF. CDR3 coding DNA: TGTGCCAGCAGCTTAGTTCGGTGGCGGGGATCGGATGAAAAACTGTTTTTT.

The gene calls are TRBV6-6 and TRBJ1-2, with no clear D. Trimming cost V 6 bases and J 7 bases, with 18 bases left between them. CDR1 MNHNY and CDR2 SVGAGI come from the germline V gene (reference sequence). This CDR3 has 14 residues. The DNA for the CDR3 is TGTGCCAGCAGATTCGACGGGAGTAGAGGTGGCTACACCTTC. It encodes CASRFDGSRGGYTF.

This sequence joins TRBV27 and TRBJ1-3, with TRBD1 matching over 7 bases. Germline trimming cut 0 bases from V and 3 bases from J; bases unmatched to any gene: 2. CDR3 length equals 15 residues. Germline V gene sequence: CDR1 MNHEY, CDR2 SMNVEV (reference sequence). Here the CDR3 reads CASSLSWDSGNTIYF. The CDR3 DNA follows: TGTGCCAGCAGTTTATCGTGGGACAGTGGAAACACCATATATTTT.

The chain combines TRBV19 with TRBJ2-3; 8 bases align to TRBD1. The CDR3 totals 14 residues. Germline CDR1 LNHDA, CDR2 SQIVND (reference sequence). Trimming took 5 bases from V and 3 from J; bases not matched to a gene: 4. CDR3 bases: TGTGCCAGTAGTTGGGACAGGAGGACAGATACGCAGTATTTT. This translates into CASSWDRRTDTQYF.

This chain connects TRBV7-2 to TRBJ2-4; a possible D gene is TRBD2 (5 bases). This CDR3 has 14 amino acids. V lost 1 base and J 7 bases, leaving 11 bases between the germline ends. CDR1 and CDR2 (germline): SGHTA, FQGNSA. The chain's CDR3 is CASSLVLDGNIQYF. Written as DNA, the CDR3 is TGTGCCAGCAGCTTAGTACTAGACGGGAACATTCAGTACTTC.

This chain connects TRBV7-3 to TRBJ2-3, with unresolved D. The CDR3 spans 16 residues. Trimming took off 5 bases at V and 1 base at J, with 16 bases between the two ends. CDR1 is SGHTA, CDR2 FQGTGA, per germline. CDR3 protein: CASSPGDLVGTDTQYF. The CDR3 coding sequence is TGTGCCAGCAGCCCGGGTGACCTGGTAGGCACAGATACGCAGTATTTT.

This clone was seen more than once but under ten times. The V call is TRBV16, the J call TRBJ1-2; TRBD1 agrees at 7 bases. This CDR3 is 13 amino acids long. Germline CDR1 is KGHSY and CDR2 is FQNENV. V lost 2 bases and J lost 6; bases outside the gene matches: 3. The CDR3 nucleotides are TGTGCCAGCAGCCAACAGGGGGAGGATGGCTACACCTTC. Protein product: CASSQQGEDGYTF.

The chain has TRBV11-2 and TRBJ2-5, with a weak D call TRBD2 (6 bases). This CDR3 comprises 15 residues. From germline, CDR1 is SGHAT and CDR2 FQNNGV. V lost 5 bases and J 4 bases, leaving 17 bases between the germline ends. CDR3 amino acids: CASSIRAGSGETQYF. CDR3 coding DNA: TGTGCCAGCAGCATACGGGCGGGAAGCGGAGAGACCCAGTACTTC.

The V gene is TRBV19, the J gene TRBJ2-1; 8 bases are a match to TRBD1. This CDR3 region has 15 residues. Trimming cost V 3 bases and J 7 bases; bases outside gene matches: 8. Germline CDR1 and CDR2: LNHDA and SQIVND (reference sequence). DNA for the CDR3: TGTGCCAGTAGTATTTCCCCGAGACAGGGGAATGAGCAGTTCTTC. This sequence encodes CASSISPRQGNEQFF.

The rearrangement joins TRBV18 to TRBJ2-7; D might be TRBD2 (5 bases). CDR1 and CDR2 (germline): KGHSH, LQKENI. The CDR3 loop spans 16 amino acids. The germline V and J ends were trimmed by 3 bases and 4 bases, with 19 bases remaining between them. The CDR3 bases are TGTGCCAGCTCACCTGGGTCTGGCAGGACGGGGTACGAGCAGTACTTC. This gives the protein CASSPGSGRTGYEQYF.

This rearrangement joins TRBV7-9 to TRBJ1-3; perhaps TRBD1 as D (5 bases). The V end was cut by 8 bases, the J end by 3 bases, with 11 bases between. Germline CDR1 and CDR2: SEHNR and FQNEAQ (reference sequence). This CDR3 is built from 13 residues. CDR3 sequence reads: CASPRTSGNTIYF. CDR3 bases: TGTGCCAGCCCTCGGACAAGTGGAAACACCATATATTTT.

This clone was counted a few times. The gene calls are TRBV7-2 and TRBJ2-5; perhaps TRBD2 as D (6 bases). Trimming stripped 5 bases from V and 6 bases from J, with 16 bases between. Germline V gene sequence: CDR1 SGHTA, CDR2 FQGNSA. The CDR3 sequence is 14 residues long. CDR3 nucleotides: TGTGCCAGCAGCATATCGGGAGCCGGGAAGACCCAGTACTTC. This sequence encodes CASSISGAGKTQYF.

In this sample, this clone turned up a few times. This chain joins TRBV28 and TRBJ2-7, with TRBD2 matching over 9 bases. V dropped 6 bases and J dropped 5; count of bases not matched to a gene: 11. The CDR3 contains 15 residues. Per germline, CDR1 MDHEN and CDR2 SYDVKM. The CDR3 sequence: CASRWGAGGPNEQYF. The CDR3 nucleotides read TGTGCCAGCAGGTGGGGGGCGGGAGGGCCCAACGAGCAGTACTTC.

The V call is TRBV5-1, the J call TRBJ2-5, with D unclear. The DNA matches TRBJ2-7 better at its end, which makes the J call doubtful. From germline, CDR1 is SGHRS and CDR2 YFSETQ. CDR3 size: 13 residues. CDR3 nucleotides: TGCGCCAGCAGCTCCGATGCTCTCTACGAGCAGTACTTC. Protein: CASSSDALYEQYF.

The rearrangement links TRBV11-2 to TRBJ2-1; 7 bases fit TRBD2. The CDR3 is made up of 16 amino acids. The V segment lost 4 bases and the J segment 3 bases; nucleotides outside the gene matches: 9. Germline assignment: CDR1 SGHAT and CDR2 FQNNGV. The DNA for the CDR3 is TGTGCCAGCAGCTCACGAATTCCTAGCGGCTACAATGAGCAGTTCTTC. It translates to CASSSRIPSGYNEQFF.

The chain joins TRBV27 to TRBJ1-1; weak D call: TRBD1 (5 bases). Germline-derived CDR1 and CDR2 are MNHEY and SMNVEV (reference sequence). Trimming shortened V by 5 bases and J by 5 bases, and 9 bases separated the two germline ends. The CDR3 has 12 residues. CDR3 in amino acids: CASSQGRTEAFF. The CDR3 DNA is TGTGCCAGCAGTCAGGGTCGGACTGAAGCTTTCTTT.

A few counts support this clone. The gene calls are TRBV7-3 and TRBJ2-1, with TRBD2 identical over 9 bases. Germline CDR1 is SGHTA and CDR2 is FQGTGA. V lost 5 bases and J lost 9; bases outside the gene matches: 2. CDR3 length equals 12 residues. Written as DNA, the CDR3 is TGTGCCAGCAGCATGACTAGCGGTGAGCAGTTCTTC. Amino acid sequence: CASSMTSGEQFF.

The chain is built from TRBV30 and TRBJ1-1; D remains unclear. Deletions cut 4 bases from V and 5 bases from J, with 20 bases between. The CDR3 covers 15 residues. Germline loops: CDR1 GTSNPN, CDR2 SVGIG (reference sequence). CDR3 nucleotides: TGTGCCTGGAAACTTTTTTTAGAGGGCACTACTGAAGCTTTCTTT. Its translation: CAWKLFLEGTTEAFF.

This clone was observed a few times. V is TRBV18 and J is TRBJ2-5, with 9 bases that match TRBD2. Germline CDR1 and CDR2: KGHSH and LQKENI. V lost 7 bases, J lost 1 base, and 19 bases stayed unmatched. The CDR3 extends over 19 amino acids. The CDR3 DNA reads TGTGCCAGCTACCCCCGGCTAGCGGGATCGTTGGGGGGCCAAGAGACCCAGTACTTC. Its translation: CASYPRLAGSLGGQETQYF. The whole variable domain, filled in from reference TRBV18 and TRBJ2-5, reads NAGVMQNPRHLVRRRGQEARLRCSPMKGHSHVYWYRQLPEEGLKFMVYLQKENIIDESGMPKERFSAEFPKEGPSILRIQQVVRGDSAAYFCASYPRLAGSLGGQETQYFGPGTRLLVL.

The V call is TRBV19, the J call TRBJ2-7, with 7 bases lining up with TRBD2. With 3 bases clipped from V and 3 bases from J, the junction kept 2 bases outside the gene matches. The germline CDR1 and CDR2 sequences are LNHDA and SQIVND (reference sequence). The CDR3 consists of 13 residues. The CDR3 loop is CASSIERGYEQYF. In DNA, the CDR3 is TGTGCCAGTAGTATCGAGCGGGGCTACGAGCAGTACTTC. Supplemented by reference TRBV19 and TRBJ2-7, the full variable domain reads DGGITQSPKYLFRKEGQNVTLSCEQNLNHDAMYWYRQDPGQGLRLIYYSQIVNDFQKGDIAEGYSVSREKKESFPLTVTSAQKNPTAFYLCASSIERGYEQYFGPGTRLTVT.

This clone was observed a handful of times. The CDR3 DNA sequence: TGTGCCAGCAGCTGGGGGGGGAACACAGATACGCAGTATTTT. Translation: CASSWGGNTDTQYF. This chain connects TRBV5-6 to TRBJ2-3; 7 nucleotides agree with TRBD2. The CDR3 contains 14 residues. CDR1 and CDR2 (germline): SGHDT, YYEEEE. The trim removed 3 bases at V and 2 bases at J, leaving 3 bases unmatched.